This T cell receptor (beta chain) was recorded in a study of T cells in Graves' hyperthyroidism and ophthalmopathy. Findings and caveats of the study: Separation of ophthalmopathy from stable hyperthyroidism was achieved by a 13 V-J model. Among thyroid clonotypes expanded above 0.001, most also appeared in blood.

Not enrolled were patients with uncontrolled infection, other autoimmune disease, pregnancy or lactation. Extraction of PBMCs used roughly 9.6 ml of fresh peripheral blood. Trimming stripped 6 bases from V and 12 bases from J, with 14 bases between. The CDR3 runs 12 residues. The investigators amplified TCR beta CDR3 regions from RNA transcripts. RT-PCR in the first round (using the HTBI primer set) targeted the TCR CDR3. A single record per CDR3 protein comes from TCRdb applying MiXCR to the multiplex PCR reads. This sample has approximately 490,000 distinct CDR3 sequences, with 20% to 25% found just once. This clonotype was detected a few times. Its target is unknown.

The chain is built from TRBV12-3 or TRBV12-4 and TRBJ1-4; D remains unclear. The TCR originated in a woman in her 70s with Graves' ophthalmopathy. Sequencing used blood. Here the CDR3 reads CASSLHMRELFF. In DNA form, the CDR3 reads TGTGCCAGCAGCTTGCATATGAGGGAACTGTTTTTT.